Reported below is one T cell receptor beta chain. Its antigen is undetermined. This entry belongs to a study of CD8 T cells in ankylosing spondylitis. General study points: One TCR beta motif, made up of several highly homologous variants, appeared characteristic of ankylosing spondylitis blood.

Trimming left V 5 bases short and J 10 bases short, with 9 bases between. The V gene's germline CDR1 is MNHEY and CDR2 SMNVEV (reference sequence). This CDR3 has 11 amino acids. The authors made TCR beta libraries by quantitative 5'-RACE with molecular barcodes. One entry per CDR3 protein results from TCRdb running MiXCR on the 5' RACE reads. The sample holds 350,000 to 450,000 distinct CDR3 sequences; about 25% are singletons and the top ten take about 0.9%. What was sequenced was blood, either unsorted or a sorted T cell fraction (not recorded which). The TCR originated in a male donor with ankylosing spondylitis. This chain connects TRBV27 to TRBJ2-1; D gene uncertain. The DNA for the CDR3 is TGTGCCAGCAGTACCTGGGGAGAGCAGTTCTTC. Residues: CASSTWGEQFF.